These 7 T cell receptor beta chains originate from one sample sequenced in a study of T cell repertoires in cytomegalovirus infection. TCRdb independently ran MiXCR on the reads; one entry per CDR3 protein. The repertoire holds 270,000 or so distinct CDR3 sequences, with over 15% as singletons. Sequencing was carried out using CD8+ T cells from PBMCs. All receptors come from a human donor in good health (CMV status not recorded). Some clones in this sample may be carry-over from other donors' samples.

The V and J genes are TRBV6-2 or TRBV6-3 and TRBJ2-1, with 9 bases aligning to TRBD2. The junction had 10 bases not matched to a gene; V was cut back by 5 bases and J by 2 bases. This CDR3 is built from 17 residues. Germline V gives CDR1 MNHEY, CDR2 SVGEGT. Written as DNA, the CDR3 is TGTGCCAGCAGTCCTCCCTCGGGACTAGCACCCTACAATGAGCAGTTCTTC. Amino acid sequence: CASSPPSGLAPYNEQFF.

CDR3 nucleotides: TGTGCCAGCAGTTATTCCCCGTGGGGGGGCCACAACAATGAGCAGTTCTTC. Translation gives CASSYSPWGGHNNEQFF. The rearrangement joins TRBV27 to TRBJ2-1; maybe TRBD2 (7 bases). Trimming took off 4 bases at V and 5 bases at J, with 21 bases between the two ends. The CDR3 runs 17 residues. CDR1 is MNHEY, CDR2 SMNVEV, per germline (reference sequence).

The rearrangement uses TRBV15 and TRBJ2-1; 10 nucleotides line up with TRBD1. Per germline, CDR1 LNHNV and CDR2 YYDKDF (reference sequence). The CDR3 spans 15 residues. Trimming at V came to 1 base and at J to 8 bases, leaving 5 bases not matched to a gene. CDR3 residues: CATSRAGTGAHEQFF. Written as DNA, the CDR3 is TGTGCCACCAGCAGAGCTGGGACAGGGGCTCATGAGCAGTTCTTC.

This clonotype was seen at least ten times. V gene TRBV7-6 combines with J gene TRBJ2-3; tentatively, D is TRBD1 or TRBD2 (5 bases each). The germline V gene has CDR1 SGHVS and CDR2 FNYEAQ. Deletions cut 1 base from V and 2 bases from J, with 13 bases between. The CDR3 loop spans 16 amino acids. The CDR3 protein is CASSLGGGGPTDTQYF. The DNA of the CDR3 is TGTGCCAGCAGCTTAGGTGGTGGGGGTCCCACAGATACGCAGTATTTT.

At least ten counts were recorded for this clonotype. The chain recombines TRBV6-1 with TRBJ1-5; D is unresolved. V lost 6 bases and J 0 bases, leaving 9 bases between the germline ends. CDR3 length equals 14 residues. Germline CDR1 and CDR2: MNHNS and SASEGT. The CDR3 coding sequence is TGTGCCAGCAGGACAATGGGTAGCAATCAGCCCCAGCATTTT. Translating gives CASRTMGSNQPQHF.

In this sample, this clonotype turned up many times. V gene TRBV7-2 combines with J gene TRBJ2-1, with TRBD1 matching over 12 bases. The J segment lost 6 bases and the V segment lost 5 bases, leaving 5 bases of the junction unmatched. The CDR3 is made up of 15 amino acids. CDR1 is SGHTA and CDR2 is FQGNSA in the germline V gene. CDR3 in DNA: TGTGCCAGCAGCGGCCGGGACAGGGGGCTCAATGAGCAGTTCTTC. This gives the protein CASSGRDRGLNEQFF.

This clonotype was seen only a few times. The rearrangement uses TRBV10-3 and TRBJ2-1, with D perhaps TRBD1 (7 bases). CDR1 is ENHRY, CDR2 SYGVKD, per germline. The CDR3 extends over 17 amino acids. Trimming removed 2 bases at V and 5 bases at J, with 19 bases between. CDR3 amino acids: CAISEPSTGRLNNEQFF. CDR3 sequence (DNA): TGTGCCATCAGTGAGCCCTCGACAGGGAGGTTGAACAATGAGCAGTTCTTC.